The 20 T cell receptor beta chains in this list originate from one sample, sequenced in a study of cytomegalovirus exposure and HLA in healthy donors. PCR used 60 Vbeta primers and 13 Jbeta primers. The assay was immunoSEQ multiplex PCR, and TCRdb's table has in-frame clones only and misses some. The sample has 130,000 or so clones, approximately 80% seen once; the top ten hold around 3.6%. Sample: PBMCs. The receptors were gathered from a man aged 30 to 39 in good health and CMV-seronegative.

This clone appeared once. Other DNA variants within this sample encode the same CDR3. This rearrangement joins TRBV4-1 to TRBJ1-2; 8 nucleotides line up with TRBD1. In germline, CDR1 is MGHRA, CDR2 YSYEKL. The length of the CDR3 is 15 residues. The trim removed 3 bases at V and 8 bases at J, leaving 11 bases unmatched. The CDR3 nucleotides read TGCGCCAGCAGCCAGCCAGACAGGGGTCGCTACGGCTACACCTTC. Translating it yields CASSQPDRGRYGYTF.

This clone was observed a handful of times. The chain couples TRBV19 to TRBJ2-1, with a tentative D call TRBD1 (6 bases). Between the trimmed V and J ends, which lost 4 bases and 0 bases, there was a span of 19 bases. The CDR3 has 18 amino acids. Germline V gene data show CDR1 as LNHDA and CDR2 as SQIVND (reference sequence). The CDR3 protein is CASSSRGRGIHSYNEQFF. The CDR3 bases are TGTGCCAGTAGTAGTAGGGGAAGGGGGATTCACTCCTACAATGAGCAGTTCTTC.

The rearrangement uses TRBV25-1 and TRBJ1-5; D is perhaps TRBD1 (5 bases). The ends were cut back, 4 bases at V and 4 bases at J, with 11 bases in the middle. CDR1 is MGHDK, CDR2 SYGVNS, per germline. This CDR3 spans 14 amino acids. CDR3 amino acids: CASSALDSNQPQHF. Written as DNA, the CDR3 is TGTGCCAGCAGTGCCCTAGACAGTAATCAGCCCCAGCATTTT.

This clone was observed once. The chain couples TRBV28 to TRBJ1-3, with 7 positions matching TRBD1. Germline CDR1 MDHEN, CDR2 SYDVKM. The CDR3 runs 13 residues. V was pared by 5 bases and J by 2 bases, with 0 bases of the junction left unmatched. CDR3 in DNA: TGTGCCAGCAGTCAGGGGGCTGGAAACACCATATATTTT. This translates into CASSQGAGNTIYF. Full variable domain (missing parts from reference TRBV28 and TRBJ1-3): DVKVTQSSRYLVKRTGEKVFLECVQDMDHENMFWYRQDPGLGLRLIYFSYDVKMKEKGDIPEGYSVSREKKERFSLILESASTNQTSMYLCASSQGAGNTIYFGEGSWLTVV.

The chain links TRBV4-1 to TRBJ2-1, with a weak D call TRBD1 (5 bases). There are 16 residues in the CDR3. V shed 4 bases and J shed 6 bases, with 19 bases lying between them. Per the germline V gene, CDR1 is MGHRA and CDR2 is YSYEKL. The CDR3 DNA reads TGCGCCAGCAGCCTAGTAGGGGCCCTCCTCGGCAATGAGCAGTTCTTC. Protein product: CASSLVGALLGNEQFF.

This sequence joins TRBV4-3 and TRBJ1-1; no clear D gene. V lost 0 bases and J 4 bases, leaving 15 bases between the germline ends. Looked up from germline, CDR1 is LGHNA and CDR2 is YSLEER. This CDR3 spans 16 amino acids. The CDR3 DNA is TGCGCCAGCAGCCAAGATCAGGAGGTTATCAGCACTGAAGCTTTCTTT. Its protein is CASSQDQEVISTEAFF.

This chain connects TRBV2 to TRBJ2-7, with 9 bases fitting TRBD1. CDR3 length: 15 amino acids. Germline-derived CDR1 and CDR2 are SNHLY and FYNNEI. V trimming: 4 bases; J trimming: 0 bases; junction bases outside the gene matches: 4. The CDR3 coding sequence is TGTGCCAGCAGTGGCCGGGACAGGGTCTCCTACGAGCAGTACTTC. This translates into CASSGRDRVSYEQYF.

This chain uses TRBV15 with TRBJ2-5, with TRBD2 matching over 11 bases. CDR3 length equals 17 residues. Germline-derived CDR1 and CDR2 are LNHNV and YYDKDF (reference sequence). Losses at the gene ends were 2 bases for V and 4 bases for J; bases not matched to a gene: 9. DNA of the CDR3: TGTGCCACCAGCAGATCTCGTCTAGCGGGGGGCATAGAGACCCAGTACTTC. Residues: CATSRSRLAGGIETQYF.

V usage is TRBV9 and J usage is TRBJ1-1; D is unclear. The CDR3 is 15 amino acids. In germline, CDR1 is SGDLS, CDR2 YYNGEE. V was pared by 0 bases and J by 1 base, with 10 bases between. CDR3 sequence: CASSVGGGSNTEAFF. CDR3 bases: TGTGCCAGCAGCGTAGGTGGCGGTTCGAACACTGAAGCTTTCTTT.

The chain has TRBV9 and TRBJ1-6; 7 bases agree with TRBD1. V shed 9 bases and J 7 bases; nucleotides not matched to a gene: 7. Germline V gene lookup returns CDR1 SGDLS and CDR2 YYNGEE. The CDR3 covers 13 residues. The CDR3 loop reads CATSRGENSPLHF. The DNA for the CDR3 is TGTGCCACTTCCAGGGGGGAAAATTCACCCCTCCACTTT. The full variable domain, its missing parts supplied by reference TRBV9 and TRBJ1-6, is DSGVTQTPKHLITATGQRVTLRCSPRSGDLSVYWYQQSLDQGLQFLIQYYNGEERAKGNILERFSAQQFPDLHSELNLSSLELGDSALYFCATSRGENSPLHFGNGTRLTVT.

The chain links TRBV7-6 to TRBJ1-4; 7 bases map to TRBD1. V was pared by 0 bases and J by 5 bases, with 6 bases of the junction left unmatched. This CDR3 is built from 16 residues. Germline assignment: CDR1 SGHVS and CDR2 FNYEAQ. The CDR3, as DNA: TGTGCCAGCAGCTTAGCTATTTCGGGACAGAATGAAAAACTGTTTTTT. This gives the protein CASSLAISGQNEKLFF.

The gene calls are TRBV7-7 and TRBJ1-1, with no clear D. The germline V gene has CDR1 SSHAT and CDR2 FNYEAQ (reference sequence). The CDR3 length is 13 residues. Trimming took 8 bases from V and 1 from J, leaving 11 bases between them. The CDR3 here is CASSPSPNTEAFF. As DNA, the CDR3 is TGTGCCAGCTCTCCAAGCCCGAACACTGAAGCTTTCTTT.

This clone was picked up one time. The chain links TRBV7-2 to TRBJ2-1, with a possible D match to TRBD2 (5 bases). Per the germline V gene, CDR1 is SGHTA and CDR2 is FQGNSA. CDR3 length: 14 amino acids. V gave up 0 bases and J gave up 9 bases, with 12 bases separating them. CDR3: CASSLALIEGEQFF. The CDR3 bases are TGTGCCAGCAGCTTAGCGCTAATAGAGGGTGAGCAGTTCTTC. Looking up the rest from reference TRBV7-2 and TRBJ2-1 gives the full variable domain: GAGVSQSPSNKVTEKGKDVELRCDPISGHTALYWYRQSLGQGLEFLIYFQGNSAPDKSGLPSDRFSAERTGGSVSTLTIQRTQQEDSAVYLCASSLALIEGEQFFGPGTRLTVL.

The CDR3 DNA is TGTGCCAGCAGCTTAATGGGGCCTAACACTGAAGCTTTCTTT. It is translated as CASSLMGPNTEAFF. The rearrangement joins TRBV7-3 to TRBJ1-1; possible D gene TRBD1, 5 bases. Trimming took 1 base from V and 2 from J, leaving 8 bases between them. Germline CDR1 SGHTA, CDR2 FQGTGA. The CDR3 extends over 14 amino acids.

The genes are TRBV10-3 and TRBJ1-1; unclear D gene. CDR1 is ENHRY and CDR2 is SYGVKD in the germline V gene. The CDR3 spans 13 residues. Trimming removed 6 bases from V and 4 bases from J, with 12 bases in between. For the CDR3, the DNA is TGTGCCATCAGCCTCGGTGAGCCCACTGAAGCTTTCTTT. It encodes CAISLGEPTEAFF.

The chain employs TRBV27 and TRBJ1-6; 7 bases map to TRBD1. Germline loops: CDR1 MNHEY, CDR2 SMNVEV (reference sequence). The CDR3 is 15 amino acids. V shed 5 bases and J 6 bases; nucleotides not matched to a gene: 7. The CDR3 DNA follows: TGTGCCAGCAGTAGATGGACAGGAAGTAATTCACCCCTCCACTTT. It specifies CASSRWTGSNSPLHF.

This chain links TRBV28 with TRBJ1-2; D is unresolved. Trimming cost V 4 bases and J 4 bases, with 4 bases left between them. In germline, CDR1 is MDHEN, CDR2 SYDVKM. The CDR3 extends over 11 amino acids. CDR3 bases: TGTGCCAGCAGTTCAGGCTATGGCTACACCTTC. It is translated as CASSSGYGYTF.

This chain uses TRBV27 with TRBJ2-5, with 8 bases matching TRBD1. The DNA end is more similar to TRBJ2-7, so the J call may be wrong. In germline, CDR1 is MNHEY, CDR2 SMNVEV (reference sequence). CDR3 length: 14 amino acids. The CDR3 spells CASSLDRDSYEQYF. The DNA for the CDR3 is TGTGCCAGCAGTTTGGACAGGGACTCCTACGAGCAGTACTTC.

V usage is TRBV5-8 and J usage is TRBJ2-2, with a possible D match to TRBD1 (6 bases). CDR1 is SGHTS, CDR2 YDEGEE, per germline. Deletions cut 7 bases from V and 5 bases from J, with 9 bases between. The CDR3 is 12 amino acids. CDR3 protein: CASPQGTGELFF. Here the CDR3 DNA reads TGTGCCAGCCCTCAGGGGACCGGGGAGCTGTTTTTT.

Details on this clone: The identical CDR3 is also encoded by other nucleotide sequences in the sample. The V and J genes are TRBV5-1 and TRBJ2-5; no firm D call. Germline V gene lookup returns CDR1 SGHRS and CDR2 YFSETQ. This CDR3 region has 13 residues. Trimming took 0 bases from V and 1 from J, leaving 4 bases between them. The DNA for the CDR3 is TGCGCCAGCAGCTTGGACACCCAAGAGACCCAGTACTTC. It translates to CASSLDTQETQYF.